The next 7 T cell receptor beta chains were all read from a single sample in a study of low-dose radiotherapy and immunotherapy resistance in tumors. Specified time point: after trial treatment. Treatment meaning: LDRT plus nivolumab, ipilimumab, low-dose cyclophosphamide and aspirin (RACIN trial). First-strand cDNA used TRAV- and TRBV-specific primers, covering alpha and beta chains. The TCRs were subjected to amplification over around 19 PCR cycles employing a constant-region primer in conjunction with a V-primer adapter. MiXCR was run by TCRdb on the reads, yielding one entry per CDR3 protein. This sample carries about 35,000 distinct CDR3 sequences, 20% to 25% of them seen once, and the ten largest clones take 9.2%. This specimen was PBMCs, taken after low-dose radiotherapy plus immunotherapy. Source of these receptors: a female donor with ovarian cancer.

This clonotype was counted only a few times. V usage is TRBV2 and J usage is TRBJ2-7; D uncertain. CDR3 length equals 13 residues. CDR1 SNHLY and CDR2 FYNNEI come from the germline V gene. With 4 bases removed from V and 0 bases from J, the gap between germline ends came to 7 bases. The CDR3 DNA is TGTGCCAGCAGTGTGCCGGTCTCCTACGAGCAGTACTTC. Its protein is CASSVPVSYEQYF.

The table lists this clonotype with many counts. V gene TRBV6-5 combines with J gene TRBJ2-3; 10 nucleotides line up with TRBD1. Germline CDR1 and CDR2: MNHEY and SVGAGI. This CDR3 contains 16 residues. J lost 3 bases, V lost 0 bases, and 3 bases had no gene match. The CDR3 loop is CASSYSGTGDTDTQYF. The CDR3 nucleotides are TGTGCCAGCAGTTACTCCGGGACAGGGGATACAGATACGCAGTATTTT.

In its sample, this clonotype was seen many times. V usage is TRBV12-3 or TRBV12-4 and J usage is TRBJ1-5, with 7 nucleotides matching TRBD1. Unmatched junction bases numbered 2, after V lost 3 bases and J lost 0 bases. The CDR3 covers 15 residues. The CDR3 region has the DNA TGTGCCAGCAGTTTCCGACAGGGTAGCAATCAGCCCCAGCATTTT. Translating gives CASSFRQGSNQPQHF.

This clonotype was counted at least ten times. The chain carries TRBV27 and TRBJ2-3; possible D gene TRBD2, 6 bases. Trimming shortened V by 1 base and J by 1 base, and 6 bases separated the two germline ends. Germline V CDR1 and CDR2: MNHEY, SMNVEV (reference sequence). The CDR3 loop spans 14 amino acids. The CDR3 DNA follows: TGTGCCAGCAGTTTATGGGGGGGCACAGATACGCAGTATTTT. Amino acids: CASSLWGGTDTQYF.

This clonotype has ten or more counts. This chain uses TRBV25-1 with TRBJ1-2; D is ambiguous. V was cut by 3 bases and J by 8 bases, with 19 bases left in between. The length of the CDR3 is 15 residues. The V gene's germline CDR1 is MGHDK and CDR2 SYGVNS. As DNA, the CDR3 is TGTGCCAGCAGTGATCGAGAGATTCCGGGTCGGGGCTACACCTTC. Protein product: CASSDREIPGRGYTF.

The V and J genes are TRBV5-1 and TRBJ2-1; the D gene is possibly TRBD1 (5 bases). V was trimmed by 3 bases and J by 8 bases, leaving 18 bases between them. The CDR3 consists of 15 residues. Germline V gives CDR1 SGHRS, CDR2 YFSETQ. In nucleotides, the CDR3 is TGCGCCAGCAGCTCATCCCTCTGGGGCCGGGATGAGCAGTTCTTC. It yields the protein CASSSSLWGRDEQFF. Variable domain in full (rest from reference TRBV5-1 and TRBJ2-1): KAGVTQTPRYLIKTRGQQVTLSCSPISGHRSVSWYQQTPGQGLQFLFEYFSETQRNKGNFPGRFSGRQFSNSRSEMNVSTLELGDSALYLCASSSSLWGRDEQFFGPGTRLTVL.

The genes are TRBV5-1 and TRBJ2-7; D remains unclear. The CDR3 has 15 residues. Trimming removed 7 bases from V and 0 bases from J, with 17 bases in between. Germline CDR1 and CDR2: SGHRS and YFSETQ. In DNA form, the CDR3 reads TGCGCCAGCGCCGGTGGTCAGTCGAGCTCCTACGAGCAGTACTTC. Residues: CASAGGQSSSYEQYF.